This is a list of T cell receptor beta chains from one sample in a study of cytomegalovirus exposure and HLA in healthy donors. The assay was immunoSEQ multiplex PCR, and TCRdb's table has in-frame clones only and misses some. The sample includes 130,000 or so clones, about 78% of them seen just once. The sample consisted of PBMCs. These receptors originate from a man aged 45 to 65 in good health and CMV-seropositive. Each CDR3 is given with its conserved first and last residue. D genes are given only for firm matches. Some rows mark clone size as missing; the rest say once, few, many or name a class of expanded clone.

CASSSGHLNTEAFF,TGTGCCAGCAGCTCGGGACACCTGAACACTGAAGCTTTCTTT,TRBV7-2,TRBJ1-1,NA,NA
CASSIGDRGKGEQYF,TGTGCCAGTAGTATAGGGGACAGGGGGAAGGGCGAGCAGTACTTC,TRBV19,TRBJ2-7,NA,TRBD1
CASSCSDLNSGNTIYF,TGTGCCAGCAGTTGTTCAGACTTAAACTCTGGAAACACCATATATTTT,TRBV27,TRBJ1-3,few,NA
CASKGQGRGSSGYTF,TGTGCCAGCAAGGGACAGGGGCGGGGGTCTAGTGGCTACACCTTC,TRBV2,TRBJ1-2,NA,TRBD1
CASKSELAKNIQYF,TGCGCCAGCAAGTCCGAGCTAGCCAAAAACATTCAGTACTTC,TRBV10-2,TRBJ2-4,few,NA
CASSLGTANTEAFF,TGTGCCAGCAGCTTGGGGACAGCGAACACTGAAGCTTTCTTT,TRBV7-6,TRBJ1-1,NA,TRBD1
CASGFQGTGVLAGGPTGYEQYF,TGTGCTAGTGGTTTTCAAGGGACAGGGGTACTAGCGGGAGGGCCTACCGGCTACGAGCAGTACTTC,TRBV12-5,TRBJ2-7,NA,TRBD2
CASSNRDSGRGYTF,TGTGCCAGCAGCAACCGGGACAGTGGTCGAGGCTACACCTTC,TRBV5-4,TRBJ1-2,many,TRBD1
CASSETRTGEQYF,TGTGCCAGCAGTGAAACCCGGACGGGGGAGCAGTACTTC,TRBV2,TRBJ2-7,NA,NA
CASKQDRAGNQPQHF,TGTGCCAGCAAACAGGACAGGGCGGGCAATCAGCCCCAGCATTTT,TRBV2,TRBJ1-5,NA,TRBD1
CSVNSAGARGDTQYF,TGCAGCGTTAATTCGGCGGGGGCCAGAGGGGATACGCAGTATTTT,TRBV29-1,TRBJ2-3,once,NA
CASSSISGAPRHF,TGTGCCAGCAGCTCCATTTCAGGGGCTCCCAGGCATTTT,TRBV7-2,TRBJ1-5,once,NA
CASSKQRTNYGYTF,TGTGCCAGTAGTAAACAAAGAACTAACTATGGCTACACCTTC,TRBV19,TRBJ1-2,NA,NA
CATSRSPGTGDFGYTF,TGTGCCACCAGCAGATCGCCGGGGACAGGGGACTTTGGCTACACCTTC,TRBV15,TRBJ1-2,NA,TRBD1
CASSYQYHGNYGYTF,TGTGCCAGCAGTTACCAATATCACGGTAACTATGGCTACACCTTC,TRBV6-5,TRBJ1-2,NA,NA
CASRRGQGDTEAFF,TGCGCCAGCAGGAGGGGGCAGGGGGACACTGAAGCTTTCTTT,TRBV5-1,TRBJ1-1,NA,TRBD1
CASRSGTGNQPQHF,TGTGCCAGCAGATCCGGGACAGGCAATCAGCCCCAGCATTTT,TRBV7-8,TRBJ1-5,NA,TRBD1
CSVRVANIQYF,TGCAGCGTACGGGTGGCGAACATTCAGTACTTC,TRBV29-1,TRBJ2-4,NA,NA
CASSTQGLPGELFF,TGTGCCAGTAGTACGCAGGGTTTGCCCGGGGAGCTGTTTTTT,TRBV19,TRBJ2-2,NA,NA
CASSLESSGGTEAFF,TGCGCCAGCAGCTTAGAATCCTCAGGGGGAACTGAAGCTTTCTTT,TRBV5-1,TRBJ1-1,few,TRBD1
CASSPRTSGGTDTQYF,TGCGCCAGCAGCCCAAGGACTAGCGGGGGGACAGATACGCAGTATTTT,TRBV4-1,TRBJ2-3,NA,TRBD2
CASSLSQNGGSRYEQYF,TGTGCCAGCAGTTTATCCCAGAATGGCGGGAGTCGTTACGAGCAGTACTTC,TRBV28,TRBJ2-7,NA,TRBD2
CASSLRENTEAFF,TGTGCCAGCAGTTTACGAGAGAACACTGAAGCTTTCTTT,TRBV27,TRBJ1-1,NA,NA
CASSQSQREGAYNEQFF,TGCGCCAGCAGCCAGAGCCAGCGGGAGGGTGCCTACAATGAGCAGTTCTTC,TRBV4-1,TRBJ2-1,NA,TRBD2
CASSFPGTKAFF,TGTGCCAGCAGCTTTCCCGGGACAAAAGCTTTCTTT,TRBV7-3,TRBJ1-1,once,NA
CASSSREVYTF,TGTGCCAGCAGCTCCAGGGAAGTCTACACCTTC,TRBV9,TRBJ1-2,few,NA
CASSFTGRANYGYTF,TGTGCCAGCAGTTTCACAGGGCGAGCTAACTATGGCTACACCTTC,TRBV27,TRBJ1-2,NA,NA
CASSTRTGSSYEQYF,TGTGCCAGTAGTACGCGGACAGGGAGCTCCTACGAGCAGTACTTC,TRBV19,TRBJ2-7,NA,TRBD1
CASTGLAGGRTDTQYF,TGTGCCAGCACAGGACTAGCGGGCGGGAGGACGGATACGCAGTATTTT,TRBV11-2,TRBJ2-3,NA,TRBD2
CASSWGGLTPGANVLTF,TGTGCCAGCAGTTGGGGGGGCCTCACTCCTGGGGCCAACGTCCTGACTTTC,TRBV27,TRBJ2-6,NA,NA
CASSQRTGSYNSPLHF,TGTGCCAGCAGCCAGCGGACAGGGTCCTATAATTCACCCCTCCACTTT,TRBV14,TRBJ1-6,NA,TRBD1
CASRPTRNTEAFF,TGTGCCAGCAGACCAACACGGAACACTGAAGCTTTCTTT,TRBV2,TRBJ1-1,NA,NA
CASTNGETQYF,TGTGCCAGCACCAACGGAGAGACCCAGTACTTC,TRBV7-6,TRBJ2-5,NA,NA
CASSYRYSNQPQHF,TGTGCCAGCAGTTACAGATATAGCAATCAGCCCCAGCATTTT,TRBV28,TRBJ1-5,NA,NA
CASSLEGGSEAFF,TGTGCCAGCAGCTTAGAGGGAGGCAGCGAAGCTTTCTTT,TRBV7-2,TRBJ1-1,NA,NA
CASSFSQGTQYF,TGTGCCAGCAGCTTCAGTCAGGGTACGCAGTATTTT,TRBV11-3,TRBJ2-3,NA,NA
CASSLQGGRADTQYF,TGTGCCAGCAGCCTACAGGGGGGGCGCGCAGATACGCAGTATTTT,TRBV14,TRBJ2-3,NA,NA
CASSPAAAVIDTQYF,TGTGCCAGCAGCCCTGCGGCGGCGGTAATAGATACGCAGTATTTT,TRBV6-6,TRBJ2-3,NA,NA
CASSRGTGGSYEQYF,TGTGCCAGTAGTCGAGGGACAGGGGGCTCCTACGAGCAGTACTTC,TRBV19,TRBJ2-7,few,TRBD1
CASSSSPGRQETQYF,TGCGCCAGCAGCTCATCTCCCGGGAGGCAAGAGACCCAGTACTTC,TRBV5-1,TRBJ2-5,NA,TRBD2
CSVTRGLGQPQHF,TGCAGCGTTACCAGGGGGCTAGGGCAGCCCCAGCATTTT,TRBV29-1,TRBJ1-5,NA,TRBD1
CASSAQGPYGYEQYF,TGTGCCAGCAGCGCCCAGGGTCCTTACGGGTACGAGCAGTACTTC,TRBV7-2,TRBJ2-7,NA,NA
CASSYTRDSYPFF,TGTGCCAGCAGCTATACCCGGGACAGTTATCCTTTCTTT,TRBV7-2,TRBJ1-1,NA,TRBD1
CASSRGQERQSPLHF,TGCGCCAGCAGCCGGGGACAGGAAAGGCAATCACCCCTCCACTTT,TRBV5-1,TRBJ1-6,few,TRBD1
CASTQETGELFF,TGTGCCAGCACCCAGGAAACCGGGGAGCTGTTTTTT,TRBV6-5,TRBJ2-2,NA,NA
CASSQVGRTGWGRNIQYF,TGCGCCAGCAGCCAAGTTGGGCGGACAGGGTGGGGTCGGAACATTCAGTACTTC,TRBV4-1,TRBJ2-4,few,TRBD1
CASSDQAGVRDNEQFF,TGTGCCAGCAGTGACCAAGCGGGAGTTAGGGACAATGAGCAGTTCTTC,TRBV6-4,TRBJ2-1,few,TRBD2
CSVGTDYEQYF,TGCAGCGTTGGGACAGACTACGAGCAGTACTTC,TRBV29-1,TRBJ2-7,NA,NA
CASSGGNQPQHF,TGTGCCTCCTCGGGAGGCAATCAGCCCCAGCATTTT,TRBV27,TRBJ1-5,NA,NA
CASETGGYQPQHF,TGTGCCAGCGAGACAGGGGGCTATCAGCCCCAGCATTTT,TRBV19,TRBJ1-5,NA,TRBD1
CASKDTSTDTQYF,TGCGCCAGCAAGGACACAAGCACAGATACGCAGTATTTT,TRBV4-3,TRBJ2-3,once,NA
CASSVTSGDPTGELFF,TGTGCCAGCAGCGTTACTAGCGGGGACCCCACCGGGGAGCTGTTTTTT,TRBV9,TRBJ2-2,few,TRBD2
CASSLGSGTKDTEAFF,TGCGCCAGCAGCTTGGGCTCCGGGACAAAGGACACTGAAGCTTTCTTT,TRBV5-1,TRBJ1-1,few,NA
CASSQERTSGRANTGELFF,TGCGCCAGCAGCCAAGAAAGGACTAGCGGGAGGGCGAACACCGGGGAGCTGTTTTTT,TRBV4-1,TRBJ2-2,NA,TRBD2
CASSSRLAGVDTQYF,TGTGCCAGCAGTTCCCGACTAGCGGGAGTAGATACGCAGTATTTT,TRBV7-6,TRBJ2-3,NA,TRBD2
CSVEDAQRGYNEQFF,TGCAGCGTTGAAGATGCCCAGCGGGGGTACAATGAGCAGTTCTTC,TRBV29-1,TRBJ2-1,NA,TRBD2
CASSSGLAGGAYNEQFF,TGTGCCAGCAGTTCGGGACTAGCGGGGGGGGCCTACAATGAGCAGTTCTTC,TRBV27,TRBJ2-1,NA,TRBD2
CASKPRGTYEQYF,TGTGCCAGCAAGCCACGGGGTACCTACGAGCAGTACTTC,TRBV7-8,TRBJ2-7,NA,NA